The clone carrying this TCR beta chain was detected only a few times. Antigen unknown. V was clipped by 0 bases and J by 4 bases; unmatched bases: 8. CDR3 length equals 15 residues. Germline V gene sequence: CDR1 DFQATT, CDR2 SNEGSKA (reference sequence). Multiplex PCR with BIOMED2 TRB-A/B primer pools amplified TRB rearrangements. One entry per CDR3 protein results from TCRdb running MiXCR on the multiplex PCR reads. This table holds thousands of distinct CDR3 sequences, just under 20% found once. Each TRB amplification used roughly 250-550 ng of genomic DNA from blood. This sample was included in a study of T and B cells in COVID-19 patients. General study points: Symptomatic-phase blood samples from mildly ill patients and early samples from severe cases were scarce.

Sequenced material: blood. The receptor was isolated from a human donor who had recovered from COVID-19. The V gene is TRBV20-1, the J gene TRBJ2-5; TRBD2 agrees at 7 bases. CDR3 in DNA: TGCAGTGCTAGAGAGGAAGCGGGGTTGGGAGAGACCCAGTACTTC. Amino acids: CSAREEAGLGETQYF.